This is a list of T cell receptor beta chains from one sample in a study of T cell responses to AZD1222 COVID-19 vaccine. This table comes from immunoSEQ multiplex PCR, and its TCRdb copy is limited to in-frame clones, with some not included. The data show some 80,000 clones, with 86% seen just once and 5.5% to 8% held by the top ten. Source: peripheral blood, taken on day 0 of AZD1222 vaccination. These receptor sequences come from an adult in good health. CDR3s include the opening cysteine and the closing phenylalanine or tryptophan. The order of the fields is J gene, clone size, V gene, D gene, CDR3 protein, CDR3 DNA. D genes are given only for firm matches. Rows give clone size only sometimes, using once, few, many, or a class for an expanded clone.

TRBJ2-6 . TRBV7-2 TRBD2 CASSRGGAGANVLTF TGTGCCAGCAGCCGCGGGGGGGCTGGGGCCAACGTCCTGACTTTC
TRBJ1-3 few TRBV11-2 . CASSLDRKRNTIYF TGTGCCAGCAGCCTGGACAGAAAACGAAACACCATATATTTT
TRBJ2-7 . TRBV28 . CASSLSGREQYF TGTGCCAGCAGTTTATCAGGGAGGGAGCAGTACTTC
TRBJ2-1 . TRBV24-1 . CATSQGTRLNEQFF TGTGCCACCAGTCAAGGGACGCGGCTCAATGAGCAGTTCTTC
TRBJ1-6 once TRBV24-1 TRBD1 CATSVLRDRVEGYNSPLHF TGTGCCACCAGTGTTCTCCGGGACAGGGTTGAGGGTTATAATTCACCCCTCCACTTT
TRBJ2-2 . TRBV4-2 TRBD1 CASSQVGTANTGELFF TGTGCCAGCAGCCAAGTTGGGACAGCGAACACCGGGGAGCTGTTTTTT
TRBJ2-4 . TRBV10-2 . CASTVGVAKNIQYF TGCGCCAGCACCGTGGGGGTAGCCAAAAACATTCAGTACTTC
TRBJ1-5 . TRBV19 TRBD1 CASSTGQGRSSNQPQHF TGTGCCAGTAGTACAGGACAGGGGAGGTCGAGCAATCAGCCCCAGCATTTT
TRBJ1-1 few TRBV2 TRBD1 CASSRQGNTEAFF TGTGCCAGCAGTCGACAGGGGAACACTGAAGCTTTCTTT
TRBJ2-7 . TRBV5-4 TRBD2 CASSLGREATSEQYF TGTGCCAGCAGCTTGGGGCGGGAGGCCACCTCCGAGCAGTACTTC
TRBJ2-5 . TRBV7-2 TRBD1 CASSSQRTGETQYF TGTGCCAGCAGCTCCCAGAGGACAGGCGAGACCCAGTACTTC
TRBJ2-2 . TRBV29-1 . CSVRPNTGELFF TGCAGCGTGCGCCCGAACACCGGGGAGCTGTTTTTT
TRBJ1-1 . TRBV11-3 . CASSLGGHTEAFF TGTGCCAGCAGTTTAGGGGGGCACACTGAAGCTTTCTTT
TRBJ2-7 . TRBV4-2 . CASSQPGGSNYEQYF TGTGCCAGCAGCCAGCCTGGGGGCAGTAATTACGAGCAGTACTTC
TRBJ1-5 many TRBV18 TRBD1 CASSPGQGARSYQPQHF TGTGCCAGCTCACCAGGACAGGGGGCGCGGAGTTACCAGCCCCAGCATTTT
TRBJ1-1 . TRBV28 TRBD1 CASSLWGQGLRNTEAFF TGTGCCAGCAGTTTATGGGGACAGGGGCTGAGGAACACTGAAGCTTTCTTT
TRBJ2-5 . TRBV10-1 . CASSVTGKETQYF TGCGCCAGCAGTGTAACAGGGAAAGAGACCCAGTACTTC
TRBJ2-5 . TRBV5-6 . CASSLGSGETQYF TGTGCCAGCAGCTTAGGGAGCGGGGAGACCCAGTACTTC
TRBJ1-4 . TRBV27 . CASSFLEGGGATNEKLFF TGTGCCAGCAGTTTCCTGGAGGGCGGGGGGGCAACTAATGAAAAACTGTTTTTT
TRBJ2-7 . TRBV4-1 . CASSQDSGPYEQYF TGCGCCAGCAGCCAAGATTCAGGTCCCTACGAGCAGTACTTC
TRBJ1-6 . TRBV4-1 . CASSQVPGNNSPLHF TGCGCCAGCAGCCAAGTCCCAGGGAACAATTCACCCCTCCACTTT
TRBJ2-7 . TRBV20-1 . CSASKGGDYEQYF TGCAGTGCGAGTAAAGGGGGGGACTACGAGCAGTACTTC
TRBJ2-1 once TRBV12-3/TRBV12-4 . CASSFLGVHEQFF TGTGCCAGCAGTTTCTTAGGGGTCCATGAGCAGTTCTTC
TRBJ2-5 . TRBV3-1/TRBV3-2 TRBD2 CASSSNDPAGGPRETQYF TGTGCCAGCAGCTCAAACGACCCAGCGGGAGGGCCCAGAGAGACCCAGTACTTC
TRBJ2-7 . TRBV11-2 . CASSLDLGRTYEQYF TGTGCCAGCAGCTTAGATTTAGGTCGCACCTACGAGCAGTACTTC
TRBJ1-6 . TRBV9 . CASSGTGDYNSPLHF TGTGCCAGCAGCGGGACCGGGGACTATAATTCACCCCTCCACTTT
TRBJ2-3 . TRBV29-1 . CSVEGQGQDTQYF TGCAGCGTTGAAGGGCAGGGTCAAGATACGCAGTATTTT
TRBJ2-1 . TRBV28 TRBD1 CASRRTGVHNEQFF TGTGCCAGCAGGCGGACAGGGGTCCACAATGAGCAGTTCTTC
TRBJ2-3 . TRBV30 TRBD2 CAWTGGSPYTDTQYF TGTGCCTGGACGGGAGGGAGTCCTTACACAGATACGCAGTATTTT
TRBJ1-5 . TRBV7-2 . CASSPKSGEPQHF TGTGCCAGCAGCCCCAAGTCGGGGGAGCCCCAGCATTTT